This TCR beta chain was profiled in a study of CD8 T cells in Susac syndrome. It was with random hexamers that 0.5 to 1 ug RNA was reverse transcribed. TCRdb processed the immunoSEQ multiplex PCR reads anew with MiXCR; each CDR3 protein has one entry. This sample has 100,000 to 150,000 distinct CDR3 sequences, with 94% found just once. V trimming: 7 bases; J trimming: 8 bases; junction bases outside the gene matches: 11. The CDR3 extends over 14 amino acids. Per germline, CDR1 MNHEY and CDR2 SVGEGT. V and J are TRBV6-2 or TRBV6-3 and TRBJ2-1, with TRBD2 matching over 7 bases. This sequence originates from a human donor in good health. The sample taken for sequencing was CD4+ T cells from PBMCs. The CDR3 here is CASIRGREADEQFF. In nucleotides, the CDR3 is TGTGCCAGCATTCGGGGGAGGGAGGCGGATGAGCAGTTCTTC.